The source of this T cell receptor (beta chain) is a study of T cell changes during pregnancy in multiple sclerosis. As concerns this clone: The sample contains more than one DNA sequence encoding this CDR3.

V was cut by 2 bases and J by 2 bases, with 6 bases left in between. Germline assignment: CDR1 MNHNY and CDR2 SVGAGI (reference sequence). The CDR3 consists of 13 residues. Profiling relied on immunoSEQ multiplex PCR, and the TCRdb table lists in-frame clones only, not all of them. This repertoire shows about 28,000 clones, approximately 89% found once; its top ten account for 0.6% to 0.85%. Here the sequenced sample was CD4+ T cells from peripheral blood mononuclear cells, taken in the second trimester of pregnancy. The source of this sequence is a female donor with multiple sclerosis, enrolled in a pregnancy study. The genes are TRBV6-6 and TRBJ2-5; D is possibly TRBD2 (6 bases). For the CDR3, the DNA is TGTGCCAGCAGTTACGGAGGGCAAGAGACCCAGTACTTC. It is translated as CASSYGGQETQYF.